A single sample gave rise to the 5 T cell receptor beta chains below, sequenced in a study of blood T cell repertoires in COVID-19 (dated by TCRdb to 2020 to 2021). Library preparation was by the immunoSEQ multiplex PCR assay. TCRdb obtained this table from immuneACCESS and retained in-frame rearrangements with V and J assigned. These tables miss some clones; where compared with another copy, unresolved V genes account for less than half of the shortfall, and the remainder is unexplained. The sample records 150,000 to 200,000 clones, approximately 91% of which are singletons. The ten most abundant clones make up around 2.1% of the sample. Material for sequencing was peripheral blood. These TCRs come from a man aged 18-30 years with acute or convalescent COVID-19.

V and J are TRBV20-1 and TRBJ1-2; D call uncertain. The CDR3 is 11 amino acids. CDR1 and CDR2 (germline): DFQATT, SNEGSKA (reference sequence). V lost 6 bases and J lost 4, with 9 bases in between. DNA for the CDR3: TGCAGTGCCGCACAGAGCTATGGCTACACCTTC. It encodes CSAAQSYGYTF.

The CDR3 DNA sequence: TGTGCCAGTAGTAGCTCTCAGAAGGAGAGGCAATGGGAGCAGTTCTTC. Translated, it gives CASSSSQKERQWEQFF. The gene calls are TRBV19 and TRBJ2-1; no clear D gene. Looked up from germline, CDR1 is LNHDA and CDR2 is SQIVND (reference sequence). V was trimmed by 4 bases and J by 10 bases, leaving 23 bases between them. This CDR3 spans 16 amino acids.

V gene TRBV14 combines with J gene TRBJ2-5; no firm D call. The CDR3 has 12 amino acids. CDR1 is SGHDN and CDR2 is FVKESK in the germline V gene. V gave up 1 base and J gave up 3 bases, with 3 bases separating them. DNA of the CDR3: TGTGCCAGCAGCCAAGCGGAAGAGACCCAGTACTTC. Protein product: CASSQAEETQYF.

This clone was observed once. The chain uses TRBV19 and TRBJ2-1; the match to TRBD2 covers 10 bases. V dropped 1 base and J dropped 8; count of bases not matched to a gene: 8. The CDR3 totals 16 residues. CDR1 is LNHDA, CDR2 SQIVND, per germline (reference sequence). This CDR3 reads CASSIVSGGTSDEQFF. The CDR3 region has the DNA TGTGCCAGTAGTATAGTTAGCGGGGGGACGAGCGATGAGCAGTTCTTC.

The chain has TRBV18 and TRBJ1-1; D is ambiguous. Per the germline V gene, CDR1 is KGHSH and CDR2 is LQKENI. V was pared by 3 bases and J by 1 base, with 12 bases between. The CDR3 totals 15 residues. The CDR3 sequence is CASSPSPAGNTEAFF. For the CDR3, the DNA is TGTGCCAGCTCACCCTCCCCCGCGGGGAACACTGAAGCTTTCTTT.